This TCR beta chain was identified during a study of cytotoxic CD8 clonotypes in ibrutinib-treated CLL. Overall study: After a median of about six years, about 14 patients stayed remitted and approximately 12 progressed; responses had been partial in 24 and complete in 2. The average sample held roughly 250,000 productive templates and tens of thousands of productive rearrangements. Study conclusions and caveats: Under treatment, the uncommon public clonotypes either contracted or remained stable. In comparison with age-matched healthy donors, baseline clonality was higher and tracked circulating CD8+ T-cell counts.

Only in-frame clones appear in the TCRdb table, and some are missing; sequencing was by immunoSEQ multiplex PCR. The table shows fewer than 50,000 clones, with approximately 70% occurring only once. The V end lost 4 bases, the J end lost 0 bases, and 14 bases lay between the germline ends. Germline loops: CDR1 SGHRS, CDR2 YFSETQ. This CDR3 is 16 amino acids long. To note about this clone: The target antigen is unknown.

The sample consisted of PBMCs, taken after 24 months of ibrutinib treatment. This chain joins TRBV5-1 and TRBJ1-3, with D uncertain. The clonotype was recovered from a human donor with chronic lymphocytic leukemia. CDR3 nucleotide sequence: TGCGCCAGCAGCGAATCGACCCGCGGCTCTGGAAACACCATATATTTT. It codes for CASSESTRGSGNTIYF. The full variable domain, its missing parts supplied by reference TRBV5-1 and TRBJ1-3, is KAGVTQTPRYLIKTRGQQVTLSCSPISGHRSVSWYQQTPGQGLQFLFEYFSETQRNKGNFPGRFSGRQFSNSRSEMNVSTLELGDSALYLCASSESTRGSGNTIYFGEGSWLTVV.